This T cell receptor (beta chain) originates from a study of blood T cell repertoires in COVID-19. Study overall: Samples came from the United States, Italy and Spain, spanning acute and convalescent COVID-19. The cDNA or gDNA used as material had been derived from T cells, B-cell-depleted T cells, or PBMCs.

The germline gives CDR1 SEHNR, CDR2 FQNEAQ (reference sequence). The CDR3 loop spans 13 amino acids. The V gene lost 6 bases and the J gene lost 4 bases, with 10 bases spanning the gap. This clone was seen many times. This table comes from immunoSEQ multiplex PCR, and its TCRdb copy is limited to in-frame clones, with some not included. The data hold under 350,000 clones, with roughly 91% observed a single time. The chain combines TRBV7-9 with TRBJ2-1, with unresolved D. The source of this sequence is a woman aged 30 to 39 with COVID-19, enrolled during active disease. Sequencing was carried out using peripheral blood. The DNA for the CDR3 is TGTGCCAGCAGTTATGACACTTACAATGAGCAGTTCTTC. Its translation is CASSYDTYNEQFF.